These 10 T cell receptor beta chains were sequenced from one sample in a study of cytomegalovirus exposure and HLA in healthy donors. Use of 60 Vbeta and 13 Jbeta primers characterized the PCR. Sequencing used immunoSEQ multiplex PCR; TCRdb keeps in-frame clones, though not all of them. This sample carries some 110,000 clones, over 70% of them seen once, and the ten largest clones take 11%. Input material: PBMCs. These receptors all stem from a woman between 45 and 60 years old in good health and CMV-seropositive.

The rearrangement uses TRBV7-6 and TRBJ2-5; 11 nucleotides line up with TRBD2. The germline V gene has CDR1 SGHVS and CDR2 FNYEAQ. The CDR3 is made up of 16 amino acids. The trim removed 4 bases at V and 4 bases at J, leaving 8 bases unmatched. CDR3 loop: CASSSGGSGGGETQYF. In DNA form, the CDR3 reads TGTGCCAGCAGCTCGGGAGGTAGCGGGGGGGGAGAGACCCAGTACTTC.

The chain employs TRBV12-5 and TRBJ2-5, with 7 nucleotides matching TRBD2. Germline assignment: CDR1 LGHNT and CDR2 FRNRAP. The CDR3 length is 15 residues. The trim removed 3 bases at V and 5 bases at J, leaving 9 bases unmatched. The CDR3 DNA sequence: TGTGCTAGTGGTTTCCCAGGACTAGACGGGGAGACCCAGTACTTC. Its translation: CASGFPGLDGETQYF.

This chain connects TRBV7-7 to TRBJ2-1; 7 bases fit TRBD2. The CDR3 spans 14 residues. V gave up 0 bases and J gave up 7 bases; unmatched junction bases: 3. Germline assignment: CDR1 SSHAT and CDR2 FNYEAQ (reference sequence). CDR3 sequence (DNA): TGTGCCAGCAGCTTAGCGGGTAGCGGGAATGAGCAGTTCTTC. Encoded protein: CASSLAGSGNEQFF.

The rearrangement links TRBV5-1 to TRBJ2-3; D is ambiguous. Trimming shortened V by 0 bases and J by 3 bases, and 8 bases separated the two germline ends. Looked up from germline, CDR1 is SGHRS and CDR2 is YFSETQ. This CDR3 has 14 residues. CDR3 nucleotides: TGCGCCAGCAGCTTGGGCGGCCAGACAGATACGCAGTATTTT. Translation gives CASSLGGQTDTQYF.

The V call is TRBV4-2, the J call TRBJ1-1; D ambiguous. Germline-derived CDR1 and CDR2 are LGHNA and YNFKEQ. The germline V and J ends were trimmed by 0 bases and 1 base, with 9 bases remaining between them. The CDR3 runs 15 residues. CDR3 nucleotides: TGTGCCAGCAGCCAAGAGGGCAGCACGAACACTGAAGCTTTCTTT. Translating gives CASSQEGSTNTEAFF.

The chain links TRBV5-6 to TRBJ1-2, with D unresolved. Trimming removed 4 bases from V and 4 bases from J, with 11 bases in between. Per germline, CDR1 SGHDT and CDR2 YYEEEE. The CDR3 contains 13 residues. CDR3 bases: TGTGCCAGCAGCCAGGTAGATGGCTATGGCTACACCTTC. It translates to CASSQVDGYGYTF.

This clone has just one count. V and J are TRBV5-1 and TRBJ1-1; 12 nucleotides align to TRBD1. The CDR3 has 15 residues. V shed 7 bases, J shed 4 bases, and the junction held 8 bases outside the gene matches. CDR1 and CDR2 from the germline V gene are SGHRS and YFSETQ. The CDR3 bases are TGCGCCAGCTCGGGACAGGGGGCGGAGGGCACTGAAGCTTTCTTT. Its protein product is CASSGQGAEGTEAFF.

The chain joins TRBV19 to TRBJ2-3; D gene uncertain. Germline CDR1 and CDR2: LNHDA and SQIVND (reference sequence). The CDR3 spans 14 residues. Trimming cost V 4 bases and J 0 bases, with 8 bases left between them. This chain's CDR3 is CASSTSRSTDTQYF. CDR3 nucleotide sequence: TGTGCCAGTAGTACAAGTAGAAGCACAGATACGCAGTATTTT.

This sequence joins TRBV7-2 and TRBJ2-7; 12 bases map to TRBD1. V was clipped by 6 bases and J by 4 bases; unmatched bases: 4. CDR1 and CDR2 from the germline V gene are SGHTA and FQGNSA. This CDR3 region has 14 residues. The CDR3 bases are TGTGCCAGCAGTCCGGGACAGGGGGCTTACGAGCAGTACTTC. This encodes CASSPGQGAYEQYF.

V and J are TRBV30 and TRBJ1-2; no definite D call. Deletions cut 0 bases from V and 3 bases from J, with 23 bases between. This CDR3 has 18 amino acids. The V gene's germline CDR1 is GTSNPN and CDR2 SVGIG (reference sequence). The CDR3: CAWSVLRSWSETYYGYTF. The CDR3 region has the DNA TGTGCCTGGAGTGTACTACGCAGCTGGAGTGAAACCTACTATGGCTACACCTTC.